A single sample gave rise to the 3 T cell receptor beta chains below, sequenced in a study of blood T cell repertoires in COVID-19. Clones were sequenced by immunoSEQ multiplex PCR, and TCRdb holds only the in-frame ones, with some missing. The sample records a few hundred thousand clones, 89% being singletons. The sample consisted of PBMCs or T cells enriched from blood (not recorded which). The receptor set was obtained from a middle-aged woman who had recovered from COVID-19.

This clone was detected once. V gene TRBV11-2 combines with J gene TRBJ2-4, with 11 bases lining up with TRBD2. This CDR3 spans 15 amino acids. Germline V gene lookup returns CDR1 SGHAT and CDR2 FQNNGV. Unmatched junction bases numbered 5, after V lost 3 bases and J lost 7 bases. As DNA, the CDR3 is TGTGCCAGCAGCTTTAGCGGGAGGGGAGACAACATTCAGTACTTC. Protein sequence: CASSFSGRGDNIQYF.

The CDR3 nucleotides are TGTGCCAGCAGTGGCGACAGGGGGTATGGCTACACCTTC. Translating it yields CASSGDRGYGYTF. This chain connects TRBV6-2 or TRBV6-3 to TRBJ1-2, with 9 bases fitting TRBD1. Germline CDR1 and CDR2: MNHEY and SVGEGT. The CDR3 contains 13 residues. The J segment lost 5 bases and the V segment lost 5 bases, leaving 3 bases of the junction unmatched.

This rearrangement joins TRBV5-1 to TRBJ2-7; 8 nucleotides match TRBD1. The CDR3 has 13 amino acids. Trimming cost V 0 bases and J 5 bases; bases outside gene matches: 1. Per the germline V gene, CDR1 is SGHRS and CDR2 is YFSETQ. CDR3 nucleotides: TGCGCCAGCAGCTTGGGACAGGGGCACGAGCAGTACTTC. Translation gives CASSLGQGHEQYF.